This record covers a single T cell receptor (beta chain). Its antigen is still unknown. Unique-molecular-identifier-tagged TCR beta cDNA libraries were used. MiXCR was run by TCRdb on the PCR reads, yielding one entry per CDR3 protein. This sample yields some 890,000 distinct CDR3 sequences, of which 53% are seen a single time; approximately 4.5% belongs to the top ten. The CDR3 is 17 amino acids. The sample is drawn from a study of post-analysis software for immune sequencing data. Overall study findings and caveats: Controls showed significantly higher normalized Chao1 diversity than did multiple sclerosis patients. Higher frequency in patients than in controls was seen for about five TRBV segments, with TRBV5-6, TRBV5-1 and TRBV20-1 among them.

This TCR was sampled from a girl under 18 with multiple sclerosis. J is TRBJ1-4 and V is TRBV21-1; the table's TRBD1 call for D was not verified on the DNA. TRBV21-1 is tagged as a pseudogene. Sequences were obtained from blood. The CDR3 sequence: CASSGRAGTVEREKLFF. CDR3 DNA: TGTGCCAGCAGCGGCAGAGCTGGGACAGTTGAAAGAGAAAAACTGTTTTTT.